This T cell receptor beta chain stems from a study of T cell repertoires in cytomegalovirus infection. Whole-study context: CMV infection and matching HLA type were both indicated by public TCR beta signatures. General study findings and limits: The study identified carriers of CMV plus the relevant HLA from cumulative public TCR beta family frequency. HLA-C-restricted TCR beta clonotypes specific for CMV led the ex vivo response.

TCRdb re-analysed the reads in MiXCR, keeping a single row per CDR3 protein. In the table there are nearly 700,000 distinct CDR3 sequences, around a third of which are singletons. CDR3 length: 19 amino acids. The germline V gene has CDR1 SGHVS and CDR2 FQNEAQ. V was clipped by 6 bases and J by 0 bases; unmatched bases: 15. This clonotype was seen ten or more times. Its matching antigen is unknown. The sequencing used cultured PBMCs, collected from culture after CMV antigen stimulation. This chain uses TRBV7-8 with TRBJ2-7; 12 nucleotides line up with TRBD2. The sequence was collected from a human donor in good health (CMV status not recorded). Some clones in this sample may be carry-over from other donors' samples. The CDR3: CASRLKLAGGWSSSYEQYF. The CDR3 DNA reads as TGTGCCAGCAGATTGAAACTAGCGGGAGGTTGGTCGAGCTCCTACGAGCAGTACTTC. Full variable domain (remainder filled in from reference TRBV7-8 and TRBJ2-7): GAGVSQSPRYKVAKRGQDVALRCDPISGHVSLFWYQQALGQGPEFLTYFQNEAQLDKSGLPSDRFFAERPEGSVSTLKIQRTQQEDSAVYLCASRLKLAGGWSSSYEQYFGPGTRLTVT.